The TCR beta chain described here comes from a study of stem cell transplantation in POMP-related autoinflammatory disease. About the study: Impaired MHC class I-dependent CD8+ differentiation was hypothesized from defective thymoproteasomes. Before transplant, CD4+ T cells skewed naive and CD8+ proportions were low.

Only in-frame clones appear in the TCRdb table, and some are missing; sequencing was by immunoSEQ multiplex PCR. The data show some 30,000 clones, 80% to 90% seen once. Germline values: CDR1 MRHNA, CDR2 SNTAGT. The V and J ends lost 5 bases and 5 bases, in that order; junction bases with no gene match: 7. The length of the CDR3 is 15 residues. This TCR was sampled from a human donor with POMP-related autoinflammation and immune dysregulation (PRAID). Sequences were derived from CD4+ T cells from PBMCs, sampled before stem cell transplantation. The genes are TRBV6-4 and TRBJ2-1; TRBD1 agrees at 9 bases. The CDR3 here is CASSPDRGVDNEQFF. The CDR3 DNA follows: TGTGCCAGCAGTCCCGACAGGGGGGTTGACAATGAGCAGTTCTTC.